A selection of T cell receptor beta chains follows, all from one sample in a study of CD8+CD57+ T cells in acquired aplastic anemia. A single record per CDR3 protein comes from TCRdb applying MiXCR to the reads. The table includes some 220,000 distinct CDR3 sequences, 34% detected once. Sequences were obtained from sorted CD4+, CD8+, or CD8+CD57+ T cells (not recorded which) from PBMCs. Receptor source: a human donor in good health, serving as a control. CDR3s include the opening cysteine and the closing phenylalanine or tryptophan. A D gene is named only where the DNA matches it firmly. Expanded clones get a size class; other rows say once, few or many, or leave the size out.

d_gene,abundance,j_gene,v_gene,CDR3aa,CDR3nt
TRBD1,many,TRBJ2-7,TRBV5-1,CASSWTGHEQYF,TGCGCCAGCAGCTGGACAGGGCACGAGCAGTACTTC
NA,NA,TRBJ1-1,TRBV29-1,CSVENTEAFF,TGCAGCGTGGAGAACACTGAAGCTTTCTTT
NA,many,TRBJ1-3,TRBV7-6,CASSLYPAEAPSGNTIYF,TGTGCCAGCAGCTTATACCCGGCAGAGGCACCCTCTGGAAACACCATATATTTT
NA,many,TRBJ2-2,TRBV2,CASRLYTGELFF,TGTGCCAGCAGGCTATACACCGGGGAGCTGTTTTTT
NA,many,TRBJ2-5,TRBV20-1,CSARRAGADEETQYF,TGCAGTGCTAGAAGGGCTGGGGCGGACGAAGAGACCCAGTACTTC
TRBD2,many,TRBJ2-5,TRBV2,CASSFSGVEETQYF,TGTGCCAGCAGTTTTAGCGGGGTAGAAGAGACCCAGTACTTC
NA,NA,TRBJ2-2,TRBV20-1,CSASFPKNTGELFF,TGCAGTGCTAGTTTTCCCAAGAACACCGGGGAGCTGTTTTTT
TRBD1,few,TRBJ1-1,TRBV15,CATSRGQGGTEAFF,TGTGCCACCAGCAGAGGACAGGGAGGAACTGAAGCTTTCTTT
TRBD2,NA,TRBJ2-2,TRBV14,CASSQGVAGRTGELFF,TGTGCCAGCAGCCAAGGAGTAGCGGGGCGGACCGGGGAGCTGTTTTTT
NA,NA,TRBJ1-2,TRBV7-2,CASSLAPRTEDYGYTF,TGTGCCAGCAGCTTAGCTCCTCGAACAGAGGACTATGGCTACACCTTC
NA,NA,TRBJ1-4,TRBV20-1,CSARTVNERLFF,TGCAGTGCCCGGACCGTAAATGAAAGACTGTTTTTT
NA,NA,TRBJ1-1,TRBV29-1,CSLRDKGWVNTEAFF,TGCAGCTTGCGGGACAAGGGATGGGTGAACACTGAAGCTTTCTTT
NA,NA,TRBJ1-1,TRBV5-1,CASSSLMLGRGGNTEAFF,TGCGCCAGCAGCTCCCTTATGCTCGGGCGAGGGGGGAACACTGAAGCTTTCTTT
NA,many,TRBJ1-1,TRBV10-3,CAISDRQATEAFF,TGTGCCATCAGTGACAGACAGGCCACTGAAGCTTTCTTT
NA,many,TRBJ1-1,TRBV9,CASSVEQGHTEAFF,TGTGCCAGCAGCGTAGAACAGGGACACACTGAAGCTTTCTTT
TRBD1,NA,TRBJ1-4,TRBV2,CASSQTGAPLKLFF,TGTGCCAGCAGCCAAACAGGGGCCCCCTTAAAACTGTTTTTT
NA,many,TRBJ2-3,TRBV7-6,CASSQNLPTAGSTDTQYF,TGTGCCAGCAGCCAAAACCTACCTACAGCGGGTAGCACAGATACGCAGTATTTT
TRBD1,NA,TRBJ2-7,TRBV18,CASSPLTGVSYEQYF,TGTGCCAGCTCACCGTTGACAGGGGTGTCCTACGAGCAGTACTTC
TRBD1,many,TRBJ1-2,TRBV2,CARKGGDGYTF,TGTGCCAGAAAAGGGGGCGACGGCTACACCTTC
TRBD1,once,TRBJ2-1,TRBV25-1,CASVVGAGGSSYNEQFF,TGTGCCAGCGTAGTGGGGGCAGGGGGTAGCTCCTACAATGAGCAGTTCTTC
TRBD1,NA,TRBJ2-2,TRBV11-1,CAGSVRTLTGTGLTGELFF,TGTGCCGGCAGCGTACGTACTCTTACCGGGACAGGATTAACCGGGGAGCTGTTTTTT
NA,many,TRBJ2-7,TRBV5-1,CASRLLGTQTYEQYF,TGCGCCAGCAGACTGCTCGGGACGCAAACCTACGAGCAGTACTTC
TRBD1,many,TRBJ1-2,TRBV2,CASRGTGSDGYTF,TGTGCCAGCAGAGGGACAGGGAGTGATGGCTACACCTTC
NA,many,TRBJ2-6,TRBV7-9,CASSHSGANVLTF,TGTGCCAGCAGCCACTCTGGGGCCAACGTCCTGACTTTC